Shown below are 30 T cell receptor beta chains from a single sample sequenced in a study of OX40 agonist ivuxolimab in advanced cancers. Clones were sequenced by immunoSEQ multiplex PCR, and TCRdb holds only the in-frame ones, with some missing. The repertoire has approximately 76,000 clones, around nine tenths of them found once; the top ten carry around 0.7%. The source was CD4+ or CD8+ T cells sorted from blood, collected in a trial of the OX40 agonist ivuxolimab. The receptors here all came from an adult with an advanced solid tumor such as melanoma, head and neck, liver or kidney cancer.

The rearrangement uses TRBV4-3 and TRBJ1-5; D uncertain. CDR1 is LGHNA, CDR2 YSLEER, per germline. There are 16 residues in the CDR3. The ends were cut back, 0 bases at V and 5 bases at J, with 14 bases in the middle. CDR3 sequence: CASSQDVGSPYQPQHF. The CDR3 nucleotides are TGCGCCAGCAGCCAAGATGTAGGCAGTCCCTATCAGCCCCAGCATTTT.

This chain uses TRBV5-1 with TRBJ2-2; maybe TRBD1 (6 bases). Germline V lookup: CDR1 SGHRS, CDR2 YFSETQ. CDR3 length: 16 residues. The V gene lost 1 base and the J gene lost 1 base, with 11 bases spanning the gap. DNA for the CDR3: TGCGCCAGCAGCTTGTTGGGGACAAAGAACACCGGGGAGCTGTTTTTT. Its translation: CASSLLGTKNTGELFF.

This chain connects TRBV27 to TRBJ1-1, with D perhaps TRBD1 (6 bases). This CDR3 has 13 amino acids. Trimming cost V 4 bases and J 11 bases, with 17 bases left between them. Germline V gives CDR1 MNHEY, CDR2 SMNVEV (reference sequence). The CDR3 spells CASSYSSQGRAFF. In DNA, the CDR3 is TGTGCCAGCAGTTATTCATCACAGGGCAGGGCTTTCTTT.

This chain links TRBV12-2 with TRBJ2-7. TRBV12-2 is designated a pseudogene. The CDR3 covers 16 residues. The CDR3 nucleotides read TGTGCAAGTCGCTTAACGGGACGGGGTCGGACCTACGAGCAGTACTTC. Translation gives CASRLTGRGRTYEQYF.

V is TRBV7-2 and J is TRBJ2-5, with 7 bases aligning to TRBD1. The CDR3 is 14 residues long. Germline V gene sequence: CDR1 SGHTA, CDR2 FQGNSA. The V segment lost 5 bases and the J segment 11 bases; nucleotides outside the gene matches: 14. CDR3 sequence: CASSPGQATGEQYF. DNA of the CDR3: TGTGCCAGCAGCCCTGGACAGGCGACCGGAGAGCAGTACTTC.

The rearrangement uses TRBV7-9 and TRBJ1-5, with TRBD1 matching 11 bases. J was trimmed by 6 bases and V by 5 bases; bases with no gene match: 9. This CDR3 comprises 16 residues. The germline V gene has CDR1 SEHNR and CDR2 FQNEAQ (reference sequence). The CDR3 sequence: CASSPGQGASGQPQHF. The CDR3, as DNA: TGTGCCAGCAGCCCTGGACAGGGGGCTTCTGGTCAGCCCCAGCATTTT.

The rearrangement joins TRBV2 to TRBJ2-6, with D possibly TRBD2 on 6 matching bases. CDR1 SNHLY and CDR2 FYNNEI come from the germline V gene. CDR3 length equals 16 residues. V lost 8 bases to trimming and J lost 3 bases, with 17 bases between them. Here the CDR3 DNA reads TGTGCCAGCCGCAGGCTCTGGGGGGTTGGGGCCAACGTCCTGACTTTC. Translating it yields CASRRLWGVGANVLTF.

This chain links TRBV11-3 with TRBJ2-7, with a weak D call TRBD1 (7 bases). Germline CDR1 is SGHNT and CDR2 is YENEEA. V lost 5 bases and J 1 base, leaving 12 bases between the germline ends. This CDR3 has 14 amino acids. DNA for the CDR3: TGTGCCAGCAGCCCGCGGGACAGTTCCTACGAGCAGTACTTC. This gives the protein CASSPRDSSYEQYF.

J is TRBJ1-3 and V is TRBV6-5; D gene unclear. V was clipped by 8 bases and J by 0 bases, with 14 bases between them. Per the germline V gene, CDR1 is MNHEY and CDR2 is SVGAGI. This CDR3 region has 15 residues. The CDR3 here is CASQTNPSSGNTIYF. For the CDR3, the DNA is TGTGCCAGCCAAACCAACCCCAGCTCTGGAAACACCATATATTTT.

The chain joins TRBV5-6 to TRBJ2-1; 7 bases are shared with TRBD2. J gave up 1 base and V 3 bases, and 4 bases lay outside the gene matches. In germline, CDR1 is SGHDT, CDR2 YYEEEE. CDR3 size: 15 residues. The CDR3 sequence: CASSSGGRSYNEQFF. CDR3 in DNA: TGTGCCAGCAGCTCGGGGGGACGGTCCTACAATGAGCAGTTCTTC.

The V gene is TRBV9, the J gene TRBJ1-1; 7 positions match TRBD1. J lost 1 base, V lost 6 bases, and 12 bases had no gene match. The CDR3 covers 16 residues. Per germline, CDR1 SGDLS and CDR2 YYNGEE. The CDR3: CASNRAGGSGNTEAFF. The CDR3 DNA reads TGTGCCAGCAATAGGGCAGGGGGGAGCGGGAACACTGAAGCTTTCTTT.

The V gene is TRBV28, the J gene TRBJ1-2; no reliable D call. Germline lookup yields CDR1 MDHEN and CDR2 SYDVKM. This CDR3 has 13 residues. V was trimmed by 6 bases and J by 8 bases, leaving 16 bases between them. The CDR3 loop is CASSLGQTGGYTF. In nucleotides, the CDR3 is TGTGCCAGCAGCCTCGGGCAGACGGGAGGCTACACCTTC.

The chain carries TRBV5-1 and TRBJ1-1; 10 positions agree with TRBD1. V lost 4 bases and J lost 6; bases outside the gene matches: 6. This CDR3 has 14 residues. Germline V CDR1 and CDR2: SGHRS, YFSETQ. The CDR3 is CASSIGQGDPEAFF. CDR3 in DNA: TGCGCCAGCAGCATAGGACAGGGGGACCCTGAAGCTTTCTTT. Full variable domain (rest looked up from reference TRBV5-1 and TRBJ1-1): KAGVTQTPRYLIKTRGQQVTLSCSPISGHRSVSWYQQTPGQGLQFLFEYFSETQRNKGNFPGRFSGRQFSNSRSEMNVSTLELGDSALYLCASSIGQGDPEAFFGQGTRLTVV.

This sequence joins TRBV5-1 and TRBJ1-1; the match to TRBD1 covers 7 bases. Germline V gives CDR1 SGHRS, CDR2 YFSETQ. CDR3 length: 14 amino acids. Trimming took 4 bases from V and 3 from J; bases not matched to a gene: 6. CDR3 sequence reads: CASSTGQAHTEAFF. CDR3 DNA: TGCGCCAGCAGCACCGGACAGGCGCACACTGAAGCTTTCTTT.

The chain employs TRBV5-4 and TRBJ2-7; no firm D call. From germline, CDR1 is SGHNT and CDR2 YYREEE (reference sequence). This CDR3 spans 15 amino acids. Trimming pared 2 bases from V and 5 bases from J, leaving 17 bases between. This chain's CDR3 is CASSLSLSPADEQYF. The DNA for the CDR3 is TGTGCCAGCAGCTTAAGTTTGAGCCCCGCGGACGAGCAGTACTTC.

This chain joins TRBV25-1 and TRBJ2-5, with D possibly TRBD2 on 8 matching bases. CDR3 size: 16 residues. V was trimmed by 2 bases and J by 2 bases, leaving 15 bases between them. Looked up from germline, CDR1 is MGHDK and CDR2 is SYGVNS. In DNA, the CDR3 is TGTGCCAGCAGTGAAGAGGGGGCGGGGGGACAAGAGACCCAGTACTTC. It translates to CASSEEGAGGQETQYF. The full variable domain, rest sourced from reference TRBV25-1 and TRBJ2-5, is EADIYQTPRYLVIGTGKKITLECSQTMGHDKMYWYQQDPGMELHLIHYSYGVNSTEKGDLSSESTVSRIRTEHFPLTLESARPSHTSQYLCASSEEGAGGQETQYFGPGTRLLVL.

The chain recombines TRBV6-1 with TRBJ1-2; D unclear. CDR3 length equals 14 residues. V lost 1 base and J 2 bases, leaving 8 bases between the germline ends. CDR1 MNHNS and CDR2 SASEGT come from the germline V gene. DNA of the CDR3: TGTGCCAGCAGTGAAGGGGCGGCAAACTATGGCTACACCTTC. It codes for CASSEGAANYGYTF.

The V and J genes are TRBV5-1 and TRBJ2-4; possible D gene TRBD2, 5 bases. CDR1 and CDR2 from the germline V gene are SGHRS and YFSETQ. This CDR3 is built from 16 residues. V was pared by 4 bases and J by 0 bases, with 14 bases between. CDR3 bases: TGCGCCAGCAGCGAGACTATTTACACAGCCAAAAACATTCAGTACTTC. Amino acid sequence: CASSETIYTAKNIQYF. Variable domain in full (rest from reference TRBV5-1 and TRBJ2-4): KAGVTQTPRYLIKTRGQQVTLSCSPISGHRSVSWYQQTPGQGLQFLFEYFSETQRNKGNFPGRFSGRQFSNSRSEMNVSTLELGDSALYLCASSETIYTAKNIQYFGAGTRLSVL.

The DNA of the CDR3 is TGCGCCAGCAGCCAAGGGCAGCGAGCTGGGACAGGGTCCTACAATGAGCAGTTCTTC. As protein: CASSQGQRAGTGSYNEQFF. V gene TRBV4-1 combines with J gene TRBJ2-1, with 9 nucleotides matching TRBD1. With V trimmed by 1 base and J by 1 base, 11 bases remained unmatched. This CDR3 contains 19 residues. CDR1 is MGHRA and CDR2 is YSYEKL in the germline V gene.

The chain carries TRBV7-9 and TRBJ2-7; tentative D call: TRBD1 (5 bases). V lost 2 bases and J 3 bases, leaving 11 bases between the germline ends. Germline values: CDR1 SEHNR, CDR2 FQNEAQ (reference sequence). This CDR3 is built from 14 residues. The CDR3 bases are TGTGCCAGCAGCTTATTTTCCAGGGACTACGAGCAGTACTTC. It codes for CASSLFSRDYEQYF.

The chain links TRBV11-2 to TRBJ2-1; TRBD2 agrees at 13 bases. The V gene's germline CDR1 is SGHAT and CDR2 FQNNGV. The CDR3 extends over 15 amino acids. The ends lost 9 bases at V and 3 bases at J; junction bases unmatched: 5. This chain's CDR3 is CASTSGRAYYNEQFF. CDR3 nucleotide sequence: TGTGCCAGTACTAGCGGGAGGGCGTACTACAATGAGCAGTTCTTC.

This clone appeared a few times. The rearrangement uses TRBV19 and TRBJ2-3; 12 bases align to TRBD2. The CDR3 runs to 16 residues. CDR1 and CDR2 (germline): LNHDA, SQIVND (reference sequence). Germline trimming cut 4 bases from V and 1 base from J; bases unmatched to any gene: 3. This CDR3 is CASSTLAGGRTDTQYF. The CDR3 coding sequence is TGTGCCAGTAGTACTCTAGCGGGAGGGCGCACAGATACGCAGTATTTT.

The V call is TRBV29-1, the J call TRBJ2-7; possibly TRBD1 or TRBD2 for D (5 bases each). The CDR3 runs 12 residues. Trimming stripped 6 bases from V and 0 bases from J, with 9 bases between. The V gene's germline CDR1 is SQVTM and CDR2 ANQGSEA. CDR3 protein: CSVGTDSYEQYF. DNA of the CDR3: TGCAGCGTGGGGACGGACTCCTACGAGCAGTACTTC.

The V gene is TRBV28, the J gene TRBJ1-1, with 8 nucleotides matching TRBD1. Trimming took 4 bases from V and 4 from J; bases not matched to a gene: 8. The germline V gene encodes CDR1 MDHEN and CDR2 SYDVKM. CDR3 length equals 15 residues. CDR3 sequence reads: CASSSNHGQGTEAFF. DNA for the CDR3: TGTGCCAGCAGTTCCAACCATGGACAGGGCACTGAAGCTTTCTTT.

This rearrangement joins TRBV6-5 to TRBJ1-2; D remains unclear. The CDR3 covers 13 residues. Germline V gives CDR1 MNHEY, CDR2 SVGAGI. V lost 6 bases, J lost 4 bases, and 12 bases lay in between. The CDR3 sequence is CASRQQNIYGYTF. The CDR3 region has the DNA TGTGCCAGCAGACAGCAAAATATCTATGGCTACACCTTC.

The chain joins TRBV5-1 to TRBJ1-2; 8 nucleotides align to TRBD1. Germline-derived CDR1 and CDR2 are SGHRS and YFSETQ. V lost 4 bases to trimming and J lost 4 bases; unmatched junction nucleotides: 6. The CDR3 runs 14 residues. The CDR3 is CASSATGEGYGYTF. DNA for the CDR3: TGCGCCAGCAGCGCGACAGGGGAGGGCTATGGCTACACCTTC.

The CDR3 reads CASSLGSSEETQYF. The CDR3 nucleotides are TGTGCCAGCAGCTTGGGGTCTTCAGAAGAGACCCAGTACTTC. The V call is TRBV5-4, the J call TRBJ2-5; D gene uncertain. Trimming shortened V by 0 bases and J by 3 bases, and 9 bases separated the two germline ends. Per germline, CDR1 SGHNT and CDR2 YYREEE (reference sequence). The CDR3 has 14 amino acids.

The rearrangement joins TRBV11-3 to TRBJ2-6, with D possibly being TRBD2 (5 bases). V was clipped by 1 base and J by 0 bases, with 7 bases between them. CDR3 length: 16 amino acids. Germline V gives CDR1 SGHNT, CDR2 YENEEA. The CDR3 loop is CASSLGGFSGANVLTF. The CDR3 coding sequence is TGTGCCAGCAGCTTAGGAGGGTTCTCTGGGGCCAACGTCCTGACTTTC.

This clone is deemed medium-sized. This chain joins TRBV6-1 and TRBJ1-5; D remains unclear. Germline loops: CDR1 MNHNS, CDR2 SASEGT. The CDR3 extends over 12 amino acids. V dropped 3 bases and J dropped 6 bases, with 6 bases sitting between them. The CDR3 nucleotides read TGTGCCAGCAGTGACCAGATTCAGCCCCAGCATTTT. Its protein product is CASSDQIQPQHF.

This chain links TRBV19 with TRBJ2-2; D is tentatively TRBD1 or TRBD2 (5 bases each). V shed 6 bases and J shed 8 bases, with 16 bases lying between them. This CDR3 region has 14 residues. CDR1 is LNHDA, CDR2 SQIVND, per germline (reference sequence). Here the CDR3 reads CASRWGTPAGELFF. The CDR3 nucleotides are TGTGCCAGTAGATGGGGGACCCCAGCGGGGGAGCTGTTTTTT.